This is a list of T cell receptor beta chains from one sample in a study of T cells expressing NK-cell markers. TCRdb reprocessed the 5' RACE reads, keeping one entry per CDR3 protein, no DNA. The clone table shows some 340,000 distinct CDR3 sequences, with the ten largest holding roughly 5.2%. The specimen was blood T cells: a sorted CD56 or NKG2C T cell subset, CD4+ or CD8+ T cells, or bulk PBMC T cells (not recorded which). Receptors were obtained from a man aged 18 to 69 in good health. Each CDR3 is given with its conserved first and last residue. Fields, in order: V gene, J gene, CDR3 protein.

V gene: TRBV6-1
J gene: TRBJ1-2
CDR3 protein: CASSTTKGYGYTF

V gene: TRBV11-2
J gene: TRBJ2-2
CDR3 protein: CASSRGRVNTGELFF

V gene: TRBV15
J gene: TRBJ2-7
CDR3 protein: CATSRKAGTYEQYF

V gene: TRBV7-7
J gene: TRBJ2-7
CDR3 protein: CASSKAPDSKARQYF

V gene: TRBV5-1
J gene: TRBJ1-1
CDR3 protein: CASSYQGAENTEAFF

V gene: TRBV5-5
J gene: TRBJ1-2
CDR3 protein: CASSGALTGNGYTF

V gene: TRBV3-1
J gene: TRBJ1-2
CDR3 protein: CASSARTGANYGYTF

V gene: TRBV7-3
J gene: TRBJ2-3
CDR3 protein: CASSLGGLASDTQYF

V gene: TRBV2
J gene: TRBJ1-1
CDR3 protein: CASSEALLRVGNTEAFF

V gene: TRBV12-3/TRBV12-4
J gene: TRBJ1-4
CDR3 protein: CASGRREVTNEKLFF

V gene: TRBV19
J gene: TRBJ2-1
CDR3 protein: CASSNPSGNEQFF

V gene: TRBV6-2/TRBV6-3
J gene: TRBJ1-5
CDR3 protein: CASNLILAQPQHF

V gene: TRBV27
J gene: TRBJ1-2
CDR3 protein: CASSPRDRVRYGYTF

V gene: TRBV7-3
J gene: TRBJ1-6
CDR3 protein: CASRVDREGSPLHF

V gene: TRBV3-1
J gene: TRBJ2-3
CDR3 protein: CASSTPSGGFLSTDTQYF

V gene: TRBV27
J gene: TRBJ1-5
CDR3 protein: CASSLLPMRTGRQPQHF

V gene: TRBV5-4
J gene: TRBJ2-1
CDR3 protein: CASRGPPGSSYNEQFF

V gene: TRBV27
J gene: TRBJ2-5
CDR3 protein: CASSRAPGAGYQETQYF

V gene: TRBV20-1
J gene: TRBJ1-2
CDR3 protein: CTIQNNYGYTF

V gene: TRBV9
J gene: TRBJ2-7
CDR3 protein: CASSVEDRVYEQYF

V gene: TRBV6-5
J gene: TRBJ1-4
CDR3 protein: CASSYPGTATNEKLFF

V gene: TRBV12-3/TRBV12-4
J gene: TRBJ2-1
CDR3 protein: CASSTRTQRGQYFNEQFF

V gene: TRBV20-1
J gene: TRBJ2-1
CDR3 protein: CSARAPGEGEFF

V gene: TRBV11-2
J gene: TRBJ1-1
CDR3 protein: CASSSDDRGLTEAFF

V gene: TRBV7-9
J gene: TRBJ2-5
CDR3 protein: CASSLTAASEKTQYF

V gene: TRBV6-1
J gene: TRBJ2-5
CDR3 protein: CASSRDLTGGVETQYF

V gene: TRBV27
J gene: TRBJ2-7
CDR3 protein: CASSFSSPGQTYEQYF

V gene: TRBV10-2
J gene: TRBJ2-7
CDR3 protein: CASSTGTRTYEQYF

V gene: TRBV12-3/TRBV12-4
J gene: TRBJ2-7
CDR3 protein: CASRTDGGYEQYF

V gene: TRBV2
J gene: TRBJ2-5
CDR3 protein: CASSEGWGFQETQYF

V gene: TRBV7-2
J gene: TRBJ2-5
CDR3 protein: CASSPQQGLGETQYF

V gene: TRBV29-1
J gene: TRBJ1-5
CDR3 protein: CSVASGNSNQPQHF

V gene: TRBV20-1
J gene: TRBJ2-3
CDR3 protein: CSAVRSGLGTDTQYF

V gene: TRBV20-1
J gene: TRBJ2-3
CDR3 protein: CSAYPATSGGDTQYF

V gene: TRBV6-5
J gene: TRBJ2-2
CDR3 protein: CASSRRGGELFF

V gene: TRBV20-1
J gene: TRBJ2-4
CDR3 protein: CSASLAIGLSKNIQYF

V gene: TRBV5-1
J gene: TRBJ1-1
CDR3 protein: CASSLPKNLSLQVTEAFF

V gene: TRBV5-1
J gene: TRBJ2-1
CDR3 protein: CASSPVLRAYNEQFF

V gene: TRBV27
J gene: TRBJ2-1
CDR3 protein: CARGRGGSYNEQFF

V gene: TRBV11-2
J gene: TRBJ2-3
CDR3 protein: CASSPGTSGADTQYF

V gene: TRBV27
J gene: TRBJ2-7
CDR3 protein: CASSLRWHDDYEQYF

V gene: TRBV24-1
J gene: TRBJ2-3
CDR3 protein: CATSDSGRTDTQYF

V gene: TRBV5-1
J gene: TRBJ2-3
CDR3 protein: CASSSPGPRDTDTQYF

V gene: TRBV4-1
J gene: TRBJ2-1
CDR3 protein: CASSQVGGGINEQFF

V gene: TRBV20-1
J gene: TRBJ1-3
CDR3 protein: CSARDWQRRSGNTIYF

V gene: TRBV9
J gene: TRBJ2-2
CDR3 protein: CASSHSVTGELFF